A selection of T cell receptor beta chains follows, all from one sample in a study of cytomegalovirus exposure and HLA in healthy donors. Libraries were prepared by immunoSEQ multiplex PCR; TCRdb keeps only in-frame clonotypes and omits some of them. The table lists roughly 38,000 clones, around 69% of them singletons, with 7.5% to 8.5% in the top ten. Sequences were obtained from PBMCs. The source is a woman aged 25 to 39 in good health and CMV-seropositive. Each CDR3 is given with its conserved first and last residue. A D gene is named only where the DNA matches it firmly. Part of the rows lack a size; the others show once, few, many or a class for expanded clones.

CDR3aa	CDR3nt	abundance	j_gene	d_gene	v_gene
CASSDSRAEGTQYF	TGTGCCAGCAGTGACTCCAGGGCCGAAGGGACCCAGTACTTC	-	TRBJ2-5	-	TRBV6-4
CASSLQVGDTEAFF	TGTGCCAGCAGCTTGCAGGTAGGCGACACTGAAGCTTTCTTT	-	TRBJ1-1	-	TRBV5-5
CASSLVSIVTEAFF	TGTGCCAGCAGCTTAGTTAGCATAGTCACTGAAGCTTTCTTT	-	TRBJ1-1	-	TRBV7-9
CASWDRGNSPLHF	TGTGCCAGCTGGGACAGGGGGAATTCACCCCTCCACTTT	-	TRBJ1-6	TRBD1	TRBV28
CSVAPGQVNEQYF	TGCAGCGTAGCTCCGGGACAGGTTAACGAGCAGTACTTC	-	TRBJ2-7	TRBD1	TRBV29-1
CASSQVRGIDTEAFF	TGTGCCAGCTCACAGGTCAGGGGCATCGACACTGAAGCTTTCTTT	-	TRBJ1-1	-	TRBV18
CASSEGGAFGNTIYF	TGTGCCAGCAGCGAAGGGGGCGCGTTTGGAAACACCATATATTTT	-	TRBJ1-3	TRBD1	TRBV9
CASSPPGLAGFLVTGELFF	TGTGCCAGCTCCCCCCCGGGACTAGCGGGATTTCTAGTAACCGGGGAGCTGTTTTTT	-	TRBJ2-2	TRBD2	TRBV7-2
CASSSRTGIGTEAFF	TGTGCCAGCTCATCACGCACCGGGATCGGCACTGAAGCTTTCTTT	few	TRBJ1-1	-	TRBV18
CASSVNRETQYF	TGTGCCAGCAGCGTTAACAGAGAGACCCAGTACTTC	-	TRBJ2-5	-	TRBV7-9
CAISESTSAYTDTQYF	TGTGCCATCAGTGAGTCGACTAGCGCTTACACAGATACGCAGTATTTT	-	TRBJ2-3	TRBD2	TRBV10-3
CASSLRTGLGELFF	TGTGCCAGCAGTCTCCGGACAGGGCTTGGGGAGCTGTTTTTT	-	TRBJ2-2	TRBD1	TRBV27
CASSLATSGSADTQYF	TGCGCCAGCAGCTTGGCGACTAGCGGGAGCGCAGATACGCAGTATTTT	-	TRBJ2-3	TRBD2	TRBV5-1
CASTWAGIQGANSRGEQYF	TGTGCCAGCACCTGGGCCGGTATACAGGGGGCGAATTCTAGAGGCGAGCAGTACTTC	-	TRBJ2-7	TRBD1	TRBV28
CASSWGGPQHF	TGTGCCAGCAGTTGGGGAGGGCCCCAGCATTTT	-	TRBJ1-5	-	TRBV27
CASSPIAGAYEQYF	TGTGCCAGCAGCCCAATAGCGGGAGCCTACGAGCAGTACTTC	-	TRBJ2-7	TRBD2	TRBV14
CASSLGDRRYYEQYF	TGTGCCAGCAGCTTGGGGGACAGGAGGTACTACGAGCAGTACTTC	-	TRBJ2-7	TRBD1	TRBV5-6
CSSSIQMNTEAFF	TGTTCCAGCAGTATCCAGATGAACACTGAAGCTTTCTTT	-	TRBJ1-1	-	TRBV7-9
CASSQNRDIYEQYF	TGTGCCAGCAGCCAAAACCGGGACATCTACGAGCAGTACTTC	-	TRBJ2-7	-	TRBV14
CASSLGLAGGQETQYF	TGCGCCAGCAGCCTCGGACTAGCGGGGGGGCAAGAGACCCAGTACTTC	few	TRBJ2-5	TRBD2	TRBV4-1
CAWDRGPNYGYTF	TGTGCCTGGGACAGGGGACCGAACTATGGCTACACCTTC	-	TRBJ1-2	TRBD1	TRBV30
CASRPTATNEKLFF	TGTGCCAGCAGGCCGACAGCAACTAATGAAAAACTGTTTTTT	few	TRBJ1-4	-	TRBV6-6
CASSFQTSGGAQYF	TGTGCCAGCAGCTTTCAGACTAGCGGGGGGGCCCAGTACTTC	-	TRBJ2-5	TRBD2	TRBV7-6
CASSYSRATGGETQYF	TGTGCCAGCAGTTACTCGAGGGCGACGGGTGGGGAGACCCAGTACTTC	-	TRBJ2-5	-	TRBV6-5
CASSRGTGGVDEQFF	TGCGCCAGCAGCCGCGGGACAGGGGGCGTGGATGAGCAGTTCTTC	-	TRBJ2-1	TRBD1	TRBV5-1
CASSLLGQGSHGYTF	TGTGCCAGCAGTTTACTCGGACAGGGGAGTCATGGCTACACCTTC	-	TRBJ1-2	TRBD1	TRBV28
CASSSGTAGGAEAFF	TGCGCCAGCAGCTCGGGGACGGCGGGAGGGGCTGAAGCTTTCTTT	once	TRBJ1-1	-	TRBV5-1
CASSELLSRTEAFF	TGTGCCAGCAGTGAATTGTTAAGCCGGACTGAAGCTTTCTTT	-	TRBJ1-1	-	TRBV6-1
CAWSPYRVNTEAFF	TGTGCCTGGAGTCCCTACAGGGTAAACACTGAAGCTTTCTTT	-	TRBJ1-1	-	TRBV30
CASSVVGSQQFF	TGTGCCAGCAGCGTAGTCGGGAGTCAGCAGTTCTTC	few	TRBJ2-1	-	TRBV9
CASSLSGGPDADTQYF	TGTGCCAGCAGCCTATCGGGGGGGCCCGATGCAGATACGCAGTATTTT	-	TRBJ2-3	TRBD2	TRBV7-9
CASSYTVNTEAFF	TGTGCCAGCAGCTATACGGTAAACACTGAAGCTTTCTTT	-	TRBJ1-1	-	TRBV14
CASSALRDLYNEQFF	TGTGCCAGCAGCGCGCTCCGGGACTTGTACAATGAGCAGTTCTTC	-	TRBJ2-1	-	TRBV6-4
CASSLDQGGTGTYNEQFF	TGTGCCAGCAGCTTAGACCAAGGGGGGACAGGGACCTACAATGAGCAGTTCTTC	few	TRBJ2-1	TRBD1	TRBV11-3
CASSLTRVNTEAFF	TGTGCCAGCAGTCTTACCAGGGTGAACACTGAAGCTTTCTTT	-	TRBJ1-1	-	TRBV28
CASSAQGQGSYEQYF	TGTGCCAGTAGTGCTCAGGGACAGGGGTCCTACGAGCAGTACTTC	-	TRBJ2-7	TRBD1	TRBV19
CASSWTSGRTDTQYF	TGTGCCAGCAGCTGGACTAGCGGGAGGACAGATACGCAGTATTTT	-	TRBJ2-3	TRBD2	TRBV6-5
CAWSRGLAKNIQYF	TGTGCCTGGAGCCGGGGATTAGCCAAAAACATTCAGTACTTC	-	TRBJ2-4	-	TRBV30
CARSQGSGELFF	TGTGCCAGGAGCCAGGGGTCCGGGGAGCTGTTTTTT	-	TRBJ2-2	-	TRBV2
CASSERGSGNTIYF	TGTGCCAGCAGTGAACGGGGGTCAGGAAACACCATATATTTT	-	TRBJ1-3	-	TRBV2
CASSQSLNTEAFF	TGCGCCAGCAGCCAAAGCCTGAACACTGAAGCTTTCTTT	-	TRBJ1-1	-	TRBV4-1
CASSPRVSGANVLTF	TGTGCCAGCAGCCCGAGGGTCTCTGGGGCCAACGTCCTGACTTTC	-	TRBJ2-6	-	TRBV9
CASSSARLGGENTEAFF	TGCGCCAGCAGCTCAGCGAGGTTGGGAGGGGAGAACACTGAAGCTTTCTTT	few	TRBJ1-1	-	TRBV5-1
CASSSHLPNTGELFF	TGTGCCAGCAGTTCACACCTTCCGAACACCGGGGAGCTGTTTTTT	once	TRBJ2-2	-	TRBV6-5
CASSLGGLAGTGDTQYF	TGCGCCAGCAGCTTGGGTGGACTAGCGGGGACGGGGGATACGCAGTATTTT	-	TRBJ2-3	TRBD2	TRBV5-1
CASTELTGGSYNEQFF	TGTGCCAGCACCGAATTAACTGGAGGCTCCTACAATGAGCAGTTCTTC	-	TRBJ2-1	-	TRBV28
CASTPVQRTGEAFF	TGTGCCAGCACCCCCGTACAACGGACGGGGGAAGCTTTCTTT	-	TRBJ1-1	-	TRBV7-9
CSAMTGARIRFF	TGCAGCGCCATGACAGGGGCCCGAATTAGGTTCTTC	-	TRBJ2-1	TRBD1	TRBV29-1
CASRQGMDTEAFF	TGCGCCAGCAGACAGGGTATGGACACTGAAGCTTTCTTT	-	TRBJ1-1	-	TRBV5-1
CASGTSGNNEQFF	TGTGCCAGCGGGACTAGCGGAAACAATGAGCAGTTCTTC	-	TRBJ2-1	TRBD2	TRBV19
CASSSEDQGIWYQETQYF	TGCGCCAGCAGCTCTGAAGATCAGGGAATCTGGTACCAAGAGACCCAGTACTTC	-	TRBJ2-5	-	TRBV5-1
CASSAGGAGYTF	TGTGCCAGCAGCGCAGGGGGCGCGGGCTACACCTTC	-	TRBJ1-2	TRBD1	TRBV7-9
CASSQSRGGSTDTQYF	TGCGCCAGCAGCCAGAGCCGCGGAGGGAGCACAGATACGCAGTATTTT	-	TRBJ2-3	-	TRBV4-1
CASSTGQGAGGSTEAFF	TGTGCCAGCAGCACCGGACAGGGGGCTGGAGGGAGCACTGAAGCTTTCTTT	few	TRBJ1-1	TRBD1	TRBV9